Sequencing of this TCR beta chain was carried out in a study of regulatory T cells in long-lasting Graves disease (TCRdb year 2021). Regarding the study in general: Persistent Graves' disease was defined as antithyroid drug treatment for over 5 years with persistently positive TSH receptor autoantibodies. Peripheral blood TCR sequencing and RNA sequencing compared persistent Graves' disease patients with newly diagnosed Graves' disease patients. The study was registered as a clinical trial and conducted in China. A total of around 35 samples underwent TCR sequencing, from about 13 patients with persistent Graves' disease and 20 or so patients with newly diagnosed Graves' disease. On average, persistent Graves' disease patients in the clinical cohort had been on antithyroid drugs for roughly 11 years. Broad study findings and their caveats: Because the primary lesion, thyroid tissue, could not be accessed, the study looked at peripheral blood alone. Lower TCR Shannon entropy and fewer highly expanded clones were observed in persistent Graves' disease patients than in newly diagnosed patients, which suggested clonal expansion. Only the TCR beta chain was sequenced and analyzed. The authors noted that the small sample size was a limitation that may lower accuracy. More public clonotypes were shared among persistent patients (over 2,500) than among newly diagnosed patients (966). Persistent disease showed preferential use of TRBV28, TRBJ1-2 and TRBJ2-5, whereas newly diagnosed disease favored TRBV20-1 and TRBJ2-1.

The library was generated by multiplex PCR. These reads were obtained on an Illumina HiSeq 4000. TCR beta libraries were built with iRepertoire HTBI primers and Arm-PCR amplification of CDR3 regions. Before sequencing, the PCR products went through gel purification. In the original analysis: A total of under 80 TRBV and some 15 TRBJ segments were identified across samples and were used for gene usage analysis of CDR3 amino acid clonotypes. COPE and FqMerger were used to merge filtered high-quality paired reads into contigs. BLAST was used to align contigs to the IMGT TRBV, TRBD and TRBJ reference genes, and CDR3 was defined following IMGT. Any clonotype with a frequency above 0.1% was counted as a highly expanded clone. Shannon entropy served as the measure of repertoire diversity, while the Gini coefficient captured V-J evenness. Public clonotypes were defined as clonotypes shared by more than one individual. The public reads were reanalyzed by TCRdb: fastp trimming at Q25, MiXCR alignment, in-frame beta chains only. CDR3 protein sequences are deduplicated, and each keeps its most common genes and DNA. The V and J calls, along with clone size, are taken from TCRdb and not from the paper's own processing. The sample table contains hundreds of thousands of distinct CDR3 sequences; only one count was recorded for 15% to 20% of them. The top ten clonotypes cover over 25% of the sample.

The sample holds a few counts of this clonotype. Its specific antigen is unknown. Per-base qualities were not stored, and no clone one base away is much larger. The V end loses 8 bases and the J end loses 10 bases, and a stretch of 8 bases separates them. The cysteine opens and the phenylalanine closes a CDR3 of 10 amino acids. Left in the record is the CDR3 DNA by itself, 30 bases read in frame from the first base. The time point label here, explained by the study, means: persistent/refractory GD, antithyroid drugs over 5 years with positive TRAb. For both TCR sequencing and RNA sequencing, RNA was extracted from PBMCs in TRIzol. Graves' disease was diagnosed according to American Thyroid Association guidelines. Recruitment of patients was carried out at an endocrinology department in Xi'an, China. Each patient gave about 8.1 milliliters of peripheral blood, collected in an EDTA anticoagulant tube. Ficoll Paque Plus density gradient separation was used to isolate PBMCs, and no further T cell sorting was done. RNA quality was checked with an Agilent 2100 Bioanalyzer and agarose gel, and concentration with a NanoDrop 2000.

The sequence was collected from a female donor with Graves disease. Recombination joined TRBV12-3 or TRBV12-4 with TRBJ1-4; the D gene identity is not certain. Material: peripheral blood mononuclear cells (PBMCs), obtained when the disease was refractory, from a patient treated with antithyroid drugs. For the CDR3, the sequence is CASGSVKLFF. The DNA sequence is TGTGCCAGCGGTTCGGTAAAACTGTTTTTT.